The 10 T cell receptor beta chains listed next were all sequenced from one sample in a study of cytomegalovirus exposure and HLA in healthy donors. PCR used 60 Vbeta primers and 13 Jbeta primers. The assay was immunoSEQ multiplex PCR, and TCRdb's table has in-frame clones only and misses some. Of roughly 180,000 clones listed, 78% are singletons. Sequencing input: PBMCs. Receptors originate from a female donor in good health and CMV-seronegative.

The chain links TRBV4-2 to TRBJ2-1; 12 nucleotides line up with TRBD2. CDR3 length equals 17 residues. Germline lookup yields CDR1 LGHNA and CDR2 YNFKEQ. J lost 7 bases, V lost 1 base, and 8 bases had no gene match. Written as DNA, the CDR3 is TGTGCCAGCAGCCAAGTTTCAGGAACTAGCGGGAGGAATGAGCAGTTCTTC. It translates to CASSQVSGTSGRNEQFF.

This chain joins TRBV6-5 and TRBJ1-5, with D perhaps matching TRBD1 (5 bases). Looked up from germline, CDR1 is MNHEY and CDR2 is SVGAGI. Deletions cut 6 bases from V and 5 bases from J, with 14 bases between. The CDR3 is 14 residues long. The CDR3 sequence is CASRPDRDDQPQHF. The CDR3 coding sequence is TGTGCCAGCAGACCCGACAGAGACGATCAGCCCCAGCATTTT.

CDR3 protein: CASSGRGGRDYEQYF. CDR3 coding DNA: TGTGCCAGCAGTGGGCGGGGCGGGAGGGACTACGAGCAGTACTTC. This rearrangement joins TRBV6-1 to TRBJ2-7; 9 bases map to TRBD2. Per the germline V gene, CDR1 is MNHNS and CDR2 is SASEGT. The CDR3 runs to 15 residues. With 4 bases clipped from V and 3 bases from J, the junction kept 7 bases outside the gene matches.

This clone was counted a single time. V is TRBV6-1 and J is TRBJ2-1; 9 bases fit TRBD2. The CDR3 has 16 amino acids. From germline, CDR1 is MNHNS and CDR2 SASEGT. The trim removed 4 bases at V and 8 bases at J, leaving 12 bases unmatched. The CDR3 sequence: CASSGPSGIGYDEQFF. In DNA form, the CDR3 reads TGTGCCAGCAGTGGTCCTAGCGGGATTGGATACGATGAGCAGTTCTTC.

The chain is built from TRBV7-8 and TRBJ2-4; TRBD2 aligns across 8 bases. CDR3 size: 17 residues. Germline V lookup: CDR1 SGHVS, CDR2 FQNEAQ. Germline trimming cut 1 base from V and 1 base from J; bases unmatched to any gene: 6. The CDR3 is CASSLGGGGRAKNIQYF. Here the CDR3 DNA reads TGTGCCAGCAGCTTAGGTGGGGGCGGGAGGGCCAAAAACATTCAGTACTTC.

The J gene is TRBJ2-2, the V gene TRBV7-8, with TRBD2 matching over 9 bases. CDR3 size: 15 residues. The germline V gene encodes CDR1 SGHVS and CDR2 FQNEAQ. J was trimmed by 3 bases and V by 5 bases; bases with no gene match: 4. CDR3 in DNA: TGTGCCAGCAGCCCGATAGCGGGGGACACCGGGGAGCTGTTTTTT. Translating gives CASSPIAGDTGELFF.

V gene TRBV7-9 combines with J gene TRBJ2-1; no definite D call. The CDR3 has 12 amino acids. V dropped 1 base and J dropped 7 bases, with 5 bases sitting between them. Germline V gives CDR1 SEHNR, CDR2 FQNEAQ (reference sequence). The CDR3 nucleotides are TGTGCCAGCAGCTTAGGCGTGAATGAGCAGTTCTTC. It translates to CASSLGVNEQFF. The full variable domain, its missing parts supplied by reference TRBV7-9 and TRBJ2-1, is DTGVSQNPRHKITKRGQNVTFRCDPISEHNRLYWYRQTLGQGPEFLTYFQNEAQLEKSRLLSDRFSAERPKGSFSTLEIQRTEQGDSAMYLCASSLGVNEQFFGPGTRLTVL.

This rearrangement joins TRBV28 to TRBJ1-1; tentatively, D is TRBD1 (6 bases). Germline V CDR1 and CDR2: MDHEN, SYDVKM. Trimming cost V 5 bases and J 3 bases, with 13 bases left between them. CDR3 size: 14 residues. The CDR3 here is CASSEGGKDTEAFF. As DNA, the CDR3 is TGTGCCAGCAGTGAGGGGGGGAAGGACACTGAAGCTTTCTTT.

The V and J genes are TRBV9 and TRBJ1-2; the D gene is possibly TRBD1 (6 bases). The CDR3 has 15 amino acids. V lost 2 bases and J lost 1, with 12 bases in between. The germline V gene encodes CDR1 SGDLS and CDR2 YYNGEE. CDR3 DNA sequence: TGTGCCAGCAGCGTGGGACATTCGGTTAACTATGGCTACACCTTC. Translating gives CASSVGHSVNYGYTF.

The V call is TRBV27, the J call TRBJ2-3, with D maybe TRBD1 (7 bases). The CDR3 length is 13 residues. The V end lost 10 bases, the J end lost 4 bases, and 15 bases lay between the germline ends. CDR1 and CDR2 from the germline V gene are MNHEY and SMNVEV (reference sequence). The CDR3 bases are TGTGCCACTTCCAGGGGGGTTTCAGATACGCAGTATTTT. Its protein product is CATSRGVSDTQYF.